These 21 T cell receptor beta chains were all obtained from the same sample, sequenced in a study of blood T cells in healthy people across ages (dated by TCRdb to 2015 to 2017). Receptor libraries were prepared by 5' RACE. The sequencer listed for this sample is Illumina HiSeq 2500. A second about 6 to 11 cycle PCR used a sample-barcoded 5' primer and a J-beta primer mix. TCRdb's own reprocessing of the public reads used fastp at Q25 and MiXCR and kept productive beta chains. All rows with the same CDR3 protein become a single entry with the most common DNA and genes. In this sample the table shows over 1,300,000 distinct CDR3 sequences, approximately 59% of which occur a single time. The top ten constitute over 6.5% of the sample. Source material: blood. The receptors originated from a man aged 18-30 years in good health.

This clonotype was observed a handful of times. The chain joins TRBV3-1 to TRBJ2-7; no reliable D call. V shed 0 bases and J shed 2 bases, with 11 bases lying between them. CDR1 and CDR2 (germline): LGHDT, YNNKEL (reference sequence). The length of the CDR3 is 15 residues. The CDR3 DNA follows: TGTGCCAGCAGCCAAGATCCTGGACGGACCTACGAGCAGTACTTC. Protein: CASSQDPGRTYEQYF.

The genes are TRBV5-1 and TRBJ2-2; 7 bases are shared with TRBD1. Germline V CDR1 and CDR2: SGHRS, YFSETQ. The J segment lost 0 bases and the V segment lost 6 bases, leaving 5 bases of the junction unmatched. This CDR3 is 15 amino acids long. CDR3 residues: CASTEDRPNTGELFF. For the CDR3, the DNA is TGCGCCAGCACCGAGGACAGGCCGAACACCGGGGAGCTGTTTTTT.

The rearrangement uses TRBV20-1 and TRBJ2-1, with D tentatively TRBD2 (5 bases). The germline CDR1 and CDR2 sequences are DFQATT and SNEGSKA (reference sequence). There are 14 residues in the CDR3. Deletions cut 6 bases from V and 0 bases from J, with 12 bases between. The CDR3, as DNA: TGCAGTGCCATAAGCGGAAGCTCCTACAATGAGCAGTTCTTC. It yields the protein CSAISGSSYNEQFF.

The CDR3 reads CASSLGGQGSSFEYF. The DNA for the CDR3 is TGTGCCAGCAGCTTAGGTGGACAGGGTTCTTCCTTCGAGTACTTC. The chain recombines TRBV7-2 with TRBJ2-7, with TRBD1 identical over 8 bases. V lost 1 base to trimming and J lost 11 bases; unmatched junction nucleotides: 13. This CDR3 contains 15 residues. Germline values: CDR1 SGHTA, CDR2 FQGNSA.

The chain recombines TRBV2 with TRBJ2-7; TRBD1 matches at 7 bases. From germline, CDR1 is SNHLY and CDR2 FYNNEI. CDR3 size: 14 residues. V trimming: 8 bases; J trimming: 1 base; junction bases outside the gene matches: 8. CDR3 nucleotide sequence: TGTGCCAGCCGTATACAGGGGATTTCCTACGAGCAGTACTTC. Its protein product is CASRIQGISYEQYF. The variable domain in full, with the rest retrieved from reference TRBV2 and TRBJ2-7, is EPEVTQTPSHQVTQMGQEVILRCVPISNHLYFYWYRQILGQKVEFLVSFYNNEISEKSEIFDDQFSVERPDGSNFTLKIRSTKLEDSAMYFCASRIQGISYEQYFGPGTRLTVT.

This clonotype appeared a few times. The chain recombines TRBV10-3 with TRBJ2-5, with 10 bases aligning to TRBD2. The CDR3 runs 15 residues. The germline CDR1 and CDR2 sequences are ENHRY and SYGVKD. With V trimmed by 4 bases and J by 11 bases, 13 bases remained unmatched. DNA of the CDR3: TGTGCCATCAGTGTTCCCGCTAGCGGGAGTGATGAGCAGTACTTC. Translating it yields CAISVPASGSDEQYF.

The CDR3 region is CASSPPSGGTDTQYF. The CDR3 region has the DNA TGTGCCAGCTCACCCCCTAGCGGGGGCACAGATACGCAGTATTTT. V gene TRBV18 combines with J gene TRBJ2-3; 9 positions agree with TRBD2. Trimming removed 3 bases from V and 1 base from J; junction bases left unmatched: 2. This CDR3 is built from 15 residues. CDR1 and CDR2 from the germline V gene are KGHSH and LQKENI.

V and J are TRBV6-1 and TRBJ2-2, with 11 bases lining up with TRBD2. CDR3 length: 21 amino acids. Trimming cost V 3 bases and J 2 bases; bases outside gene matches: 17. CDR1 MNHNS and CDR2 SASEGT come from the germline V gene. The CDR3 DNA reads as TGTGCCAGCAGTGAGGCTTGGATCGTAGCGGGAGGGCCGGGAAACACCGGGGAGCTGTTTTTT. It codes for CASSEAWIVAGGPGNTGELFF.

The chain combines TRBV20-1 with TRBJ1-1; D may be TRBD1 (6 bases). The length of the CDR3 is 15 residues. The V end was cut by 2 bases, the J end by 3 bases, with 16 bases between. The germline CDR1 and CDR2 sequences are DFQATT and SNEGSKA (reference sequence). In DNA form, the CDR3 reads TGCAGTGCTAGAACCCAGGACAGCAGAGACACTGAAGCTTTCTTT. Translating gives CSARTQDSRDTEAFF.

This clonotype was seen a few times. This chain uses TRBV29-1 with TRBJ1-2; D unresolved. This CDR3 has 14 residues. Germline CDR1 reads SQVTM; CDR2 reads ANQGSEA. Trimming left V 6 bases short and J 9 bases short, with 23 bases between. As DNA, the CDR3 is TGCAGCGTCCCTGCATGGGAGAGAGAAGAGCGCTACACCTTC. Translation gives CSVPAWEREERYTF.

This clonotype was counted only a few times. The chain carries TRBV6-1 and TRBJ2-1, with TRBD2 matching over 11 bases. The CDR3 has 13 residues. V lost 7 bases and J lost 9; bases outside the gene matches: 5. CDR1 is MNHNS and CDR2 is SASEGT in the germline V gene. The CDR3 DNA reads as TGTGCCAGCATTAGCGGGGGGGCCTCTGAGCAGTTCTTC. Translating gives CASISGGASEQFF.

This clonotype was recorded only once. V and J are TRBV4-2 and TRBJ2-3; D is perhaps TRBD2 (5 bases). Germline loops: CDR1 LGHNA, CDR2 YNFKEQ. This CDR3 region has 19 residues. The ends were cut back, 1 base at V and 1 base at J, with 21 bases in the middle. CDR3 DNA: TGTGCCAGCAGCCAAGCTTACCCCCAAGCGGTATCGCGCACAGATACGCAGTATTTT. As protein: CASSQAYPQAVSRTDTQYF.

This chain connects TRBV5-1 to TRBJ2-1; D may be TRBD1 or TRBD2 (5 bases each). V was cut by 3 bases and J by 15 bases, with 19 bases left in between. Germline CDR1 is SGHRS and CDR2 is YFSETQ. The CDR3 loop spans 13 amino acids. Here the CDR3 DNA reads TGCGCCAGCAGCTGGGGGACCGACAGACTGGTGTTCTTC. Residues: CASSWGTDRLVFF.

V gene TRBV7-2 combines with J gene TRBJ1-2; tentative D call: TRBD1 (6 bases). Germline assignment: CDR1 SGHTA and CDR2 FQGNSA. The CDR3 loop spans 16 amino acids. V lost 1 base and J lost 0, with 12 bases in between. The CDR3 loop is CASSLVTGAANYGYTF. The CDR3 DNA follows: TGTGCCAGCAGCTTAGTCACGGGGGCAGCTAACTATGGCTACACCTTC. Based on the CDR3 plus reference TRBV7-2 and TRBJ1-2, the full variable domain is GAGVSQSPSNKVTEKGKDVELRCDPISGHTALYWYRQSLGQGLEFLIYFQGNSAPDKSGLPSDRFSAERTGGSVSTLTIQRTQQEDSAVYLCASSLVTGAANYGYTFGSGTRLTVV.

This clonotype was seen only a few times. The chain employs TRBV3-1 and TRBJ2-4; D tentatively reads TRBD1 or TRBD2 (5 bases each). Matching the DNA end better, TRBJ2-7 makes the J call doubtful. This CDR3 comprises 13 residues. Germline V lookup: CDR1 LGHDT, CDR2 YNNKEL (reference sequence). The CDR3 here is CASSQSPGTEQYF. CDR3 DNA: TGTGCCAGCAGCCAAAGTCCAGGGACCGAGCAGTACTTC.

The V and J genes are TRBV5-1 and TRBJ2-1, with 13 bases lining up with TRBD2. The germline CDR1 and CDR2 sequences are SGHRS and YFSETQ. V shed 4 bases, J shed 8 bases, and the junction held 6 bases outside the gene matches. The CDR3 contains 15 residues. CDR3 sequence (DNA): TGCGCCAGCAGCCATACTAGCGGGGGGGCCTATGAGCAGTTCTTC. Residues: CASSHTSGGAYEQFF.

The V gene is TRBV2, the J gene TRBJ2-7; tentatively, D is TRBD2 (5 bases). Trimming took off 4 bases at V and 2 bases at J, with 21 bases between the two ends. This CDR3 contains 17 residues. Germline V gene lookup returns CDR1 SNHLY and CDR2 FYNNEI. The CDR3 DNA is TGTGCCAGCAGTGGAGGGCCAGGAGCTCCCGGCGCCTACGAGCAGTACTTC. Translated, it gives CASSGGPGAPGAYEQYF.

This rearrangement joins TRBV7-2 to TRBJ2-2; 10 bases agree with TRBD1. The CDR3 covers 16 residues. Per germline, CDR1 SGHTA and CDR2 FQGNSA. J lost 7 bases, V lost 5 bases, and 10 bases had no gene match. CDR3 loop: CASSPWRTGGIGELFF. The DNA of the CDR3 is TGTGCCAGCAGCCCGTGGCGGACAGGGGGAATCGGGGAGCTGTTTTTT.

V usage is TRBV7-2 and J usage is TRBJ1-6; 7 bases fit TRBD1. Germline V lookup: CDR1 SGHTA, CDR2 FQGNSA. Trimming cost V 1 base and J 10 bases; bases outside gene matches: 4. The length of the CDR3 is 14 residues. The CDR3 DNA sequence: TGTGCCAGCAGCTTAGTGACAGGGACCTCACCCCTCCACTTT. It yields the protein CASSLVTGTSPLHF. Full variable domain (outside the CDR3, taken from reference TRBV7-2 and TRBJ1-6): GAGVSQSPSNKVTEKGKDVELRCDPISGHTALYWYRQSLGQGLEFLIYFQGNSAPDKSGLPSDRFSAERTGGSVSTLTIQRTQQEDSAVYLCASSLVTGTSPLHFGNGTRLTVT.

V usage is TRBV23-1 and J usage is TRBJ2-1; D gene ambiguous. TRBV23-1 is identified as an open reading frame with a role that is uncertain. The CDR3 extends over 11 amino acids. Trimming left V 5 bases short and J 6 bases short, with 5 bases between. The CDR3 bases are TGCGCCAGCAGTATGGCCAATGAGCAGTTCTTC. Its translation is CASSMANEQFF.

This chain joins TRBV5-1 and TRBJ2-3; 8 nucleotides agree with TRBD2. With V trimmed by 3 bases and J by 2 bases, 5 bases remained unmatched. Germline CDR1 and CDR2: SGHRS and YFSETQ. The CDR3 runs to 15 residues. CDR3 nucleotide sequence: TGCGCCAGCAGCTCGGTAGCGGGAATCACAGATACGCAGTATTTT. Its protein is CASSSVAGITDTQYF.